This T cell receptor beta chain is from a study of patients and donors after allogeneic stem cell transplantation. TCRdb itself ran the RT-PCR reads through MiXCR, one entry per CDR3 protein. The sample includes about 40,000 distinct CDR3 sequences, 25% to 40% seen only once; the top ten take about three quarters. V was shortened by 1 base and J by 7 bases, with 15 bases between the two germline ends. The germline V gene has CDR1 SEHNR and CDR2 FQNEAQ (reference sequence). The CDR3 is 15 amino acids. The genes are TRBV7-9 and TRBJ2-3, with D possibly TRBD2 on 6 matching bases. This sequence originates from a human donor who was either an allogeneic HSCT recipient or a stem cell or donor lymphocyte infusion donor (not recorded which). It is not recorded whose cells these are; they may come from a transplant donor. Sequenced: blood, either unsorted or a sorted T cell fraction (not recorded which). The CDR3 DNA reads TGTGCCAGCAGCTTAGAGTGGGGAGGTTCTCATACGCAGTATTTT. This gives the protein CASSLEWGGSHTQYF.